Each of the 24 T cell receptor beta chains below was sequenced from the same sample in a study of immune cell composition in non-small cell lung cancer. Sequenced by immunoSEQ multiplex PCR; TCRdb stores in-frame clones only, minus some. The sample lists 5,000 to 5,500 clones; roughly 70% were seen once. The sample was lung tumor tissue. The receptors shown here come from a human donor with non-small cell lung cancer.

The chain joins TRBV5-4 to TRBJ2-5; 8 positions agree with TRBD2. This CDR3 is built from 16 residues. Germline trimming cut 4 bases from V and 4 bases from J; bases unmatched to any gene: 12. CDR1 is SGHNT, CDR2 YYREEE, per germline (reference sequence). The CDR3 here is CASSPIRGSGRETQYF. The CDR3 nucleotides are TGTGCCAGCAGCCCAATTCGGGGGAGCGGGAGAGAGACCCAGTACTTC. The whole variable domain, remainder taken from reference TRBV5-4 and TRBJ2-5, is ETGVTQSPTHLIKTRGQQVTLRCSSQSGHNTVSWYQQALGQGPQFIFQYYREEENGRGNFPPRFSGLQFPNYSSELNVNALELDDSALYLCASSPIRGSGRETQYFGPGTRLLVL.

The chain couples TRBV6-1 to TRBJ2-1, with D maybe TRBD2 (5 bases). The CDR3 contains 15 residues. V lost 6 bases and J 0 bases, leaving 12 bases between the germline ends. Germline V gene sequence: CDR1 MNHNS, CDR2 SASEGT. CDR3: CASSPRRASYNEQFF. CDR3 nucleotides: TGTGCCAGCAGCCCCCGGCGGGCCTCCTACAATGAGCAGTTCTTC.

This rearrangement joins TRBV20-1 to TRBJ2-7, with D possibly being TRBD2 (6 bases). This CDR3 spans 11 amino acids. V was clipped by 7 bases and J by 1 base, with 8 bases between them. Germline V lookup: CDR1 DFQATT, CDR2 SNEGSKA (reference sequence). CDR3 region: CSGGESYEQYF. CDR3 nucleotide sequence: TGCAGTGGGGGGGAATCCTACGAGCAGTACTTC.

The chain carries TRBV5-5 and TRBJ1-1, with 9 bases matching TRBD1. CDR3 length equals 14 residues. The germline V gene has CDR1 SGHKS and CDR2 YYEKEE (reference sequence). V shed 5 bases and J 5 bases; nucleotides not matched to a gene: 7. This chain's CDR3 is CASSYDRGGTEAFF. The CDR3 region has the DNA TGTGCCAGCAGTTATGACAGGGGGGGGACTGAAGCTTTCTTT.

The J gene is TRBJ1-1, the V gene TRBV14, with D hard to call. V dropped 3 bases and J dropped 9 bases, with 11 bases sitting between them. CDR1 and CDR2 from the germline V gene are SGHDN and FVKESK. The CDR3 runs to 12 residues. CDR3 protein: CASSQGWTKAFF. The DNA for the CDR3 is TGTGCCAGCAGCCAGGGATGGACTAAAGCTTTCTTT.

The V gene is TRBV4-1, the J gene TRBJ1-1; 8 nucleotides line up with TRBD1. V was pared by 4 bases and J by 5 bases, with 9 bases of the junction left unmatched. The germline V gene has CDR1 MGHRA and CDR2 YSYEKL. The CDR3 runs to 15 residues. The CDR3 region is CASSPQQGVVTEAFF. Written as DNA, the CDR3 is TGCGCCAGCAGCCCACAACAGGGGGTTGTTACTGAAGCTTTCTTT.

The chain employs TRBV28 and TRBJ2-5, with TRBD2 identical over 8 bases. Looked up from germline, CDR1 is MDHEN and CDR2 is SYDVKM. This CDR3 has 14 amino acids. V shed 5 bases and J 4 bases; nucleotides not matched to a gene: 6. CDR3 region: CASSPGGRLETQYF. The CDR3 nucleotides are TGTGCCAGCAGTCCTGGCGGGAGGTTAGAGACCCAGTACTTC. The variable domain in full, completed from reference TRBV28 and TRBJ2-5, reads DVKVTQSSRYLVKRTGEKVFLECVQDMDHENMFWYRQDPGLGLRLIYFSYDVKMKEKGDIPEGYSVSREKKERFSLILESASTNQTSMYLCASSPGGRLETQYFGPGTRLLVL.

V gene TRBV28 combines with J gene TRBJ2-5; TRBD1 is a possible D gene (6 bases). Germline V gene sequence: CDR1 MDHEN, CDR2 SYDVKM. V shed 9 bases and J shed 3 bases, with 11 bases lying between them. The CDR3 is 12 amino acids. The CDR3 sequence: CASNRAEETQYF. In nucleotides, the CDR3 is TGTGCCAGTAACAGGGCGGAAGAGACCCAGTACTTC.

V gene TRBV4-3 combines with J gene TRBJ1-4, with D unclear. The germline V gene has CDR1 LGHNA and CDR2 YSLEER. V was cut by 1 base and J by 6 bases, with 12 bases left in between. The CDR3 has 15 amino acids. The CDR3 loop reads CASSQVPDSHEKLFF. CDR3 bases: TGCGCCAGCAGCCAAGTCCCCGACTCCCATGAAAAACTGTTTTTT.

This chain connects TRBV19 to TRBJ2-1; 9 bases are a match to TRBD2. V lost 6 bases, J lost 7 bases, and 16 bases stayed unmatched. The V gene's germline CDR1 is LNHDA and CDR2 SQIVND (reference sequence). The CDR3 contains 17 residues. CDR3 protein: CASRDGGQAGGINEQFF. CDR3 sequence (DNA): TGTGCCAGTAGGGACGGAGGACAAGCGGGAGGAATAAATGAGCAGTTCTTC.

The table lists this clone with a count of one. The rearrangement uses TRBV28 and TRBJ2-1, with TRBD2 as a possible D gene (6 bases). CDR3 length equals 13 residues. The V gene lost 3 bases and the J gene lost 8 bases, with 11 bases spanning the gap. Germline CDR1 is MDHEN and CDR2 is SYDVKM. The CDR3 sequence: CASSFGGVDEQFF. As DNA, the CDR3 is TGTGCCAGCAGTTTTGGAGGGGTGGATGAGCAGTTCTTC.

The chain carries TRBV6-1 and TRBJ2-7, with a weak D call TRBD2 (5 bases). Germline assignment: CDR1 MNHNS and CDR2 SASEGT. Trimming took off 8 bases at V and 7 bases at J, with 24 bases between the two ends. There are 15 residues in the CDR3. The DNA for the CDR3 is TGTGCCAGCCGCGAGCCATCCACGAACCGCGGGGAGCAGTACTTC. Its translation is CASREPSTNRGEQYF.

The chain has TRBV9 and TRBJ2-5, with 9 bases matching TRBD1. The CDR3 runs 15 residues. Germline V gives CDR1 SGDLS, CDR2 YYNGEE. The ends lost 4 bases at V and 3 bases at J; junction bases unmatched: 7. This chain's CDR3 is CASSTGTGQKETQYF. The CDR3, as DNA: TGTGCCAGCAGCACAGGGACAGGGCAGAAAGAGACCCAGTACTTC.

This chain connects TRBV7-9 to TRBJ2-3, with D possibly TRBD2 on 5 matching bases. This CDR3 contains 17 residues. Trimming cost V 1 base and J 0 bases, with 14 bases left between them. CDR1 SEHNR and CDR2 FQNEAQ come from the germline V gene (reference sequence). CDR3 coding DNA: TGTGCCAGCAGCTTAGTCCCCGCTAGCCCTAGCACAGATACGCAGTATTTT. Its translation is CASSLVPASPSTDTQYF.

The V and J genes are TRBV7-2 and TRBJ2-7, with D perhaps matching TRBD2 (5 bases). CDR1 SGHTA and CDR2 FQGNSA come from the germline V gene. This CDR3 is 14 amino acids long. The germline V and J ends were trimmed by 2 bases and 5 bases, with 13 bases remaining between them. CDR3 region: CASSLLTGVHEQYF. CDR3 DNA: TGTGCCAGCAGCTTATTGACCGGGGTCCACGAGCAGTACTTC.

Remarks on this clone: Its ends do not fully match the called genes, so a read error is possible. This rearrangement joins TRBV7-2 to TRBJ1-1; a possible D gene is TRBD1 (5 bases). CDR3 length: 13 amino acids. Germline CDR1 and CDR2: SGHTA and FQGNSA. The CDR3 here is CASSFRGSPEAFF. DNA of the CDR3: TGTGCAAGCAGCTTTCGGGGGAGCCCTGAAGCTTTCTTT. The variable domain in full, with the rest retrieved from reference TRBV7-2 and TRBJ1-1, is GAGVSQSPSNKVTEKGKDVELRCDPISGHTALYWYRQSLGQGLEFLIYFQGNSAPDKSGLPSDRFSAERTGGSVSTLTIQRTQQEDSAVYLCASSFRGSPEAFFGQGTRLTVV.

The sample holds a few counts of this clone. CDR3 region: CASSTSLGDNEQFF. CDR3 bases: TGTGCCAGTAGTACCTCCCTCGGGGACAATGAGCAGTTCTTC. The chain has TRBV19 and TRBJ2-1; D may be TRBD2 (5 bases). Between the trimmed V and J ends, which lost 4 bases and 5 bases, there was a span of 12 bases. The germline V gene has CDR1 LNHDA and CDR2 SQIVND (reference sequence). This CDR3 comprises 14 residues.

The count of this clone is one. This sequence joins TRBV7-2 and TRBJ1-2; 7 bases are shared with TRBD1. Germline assignment: CDR1 SGHTA and CDR2 FQGNSA. V trimming: 5 bases; J trimming: 11 bases; junction bases outside the gene matches: 8. CDR3 length: 12 residues. The CDR3 DNA reads as TGTGCCAGCAGCGAAGGGGGCTGGCAGTACACCTTC. Protein: CASSEGGWQYTF.

The chain joins TRBV29-1 to TRBJ2-3; 11 bases are shared with TRBD2. The germline V gene has CDR1 SQVTM and CDR2 ANQGSEA. This CDR3 spans 14 amino acids. With V trimmed by 4 bases and J by 5 bases, 5 bases remained unmatched. CDR3 in DNA: TGCAGCGTTGCGGTAGCGGGAGGGGAAGATACGCAGTATTTT. Encoded protein: CSVAVAGGEDTQYF.

This clone was observed a handful of times. The chain has TRBV28 and TRBJ1-2; 9 positions agree with TRBD1. Germline loops: CDR1 MDHEN, CDR2 SYDVKM. The J segment lost 6 bases and the V segment lost 6 bases, leaving 5 bases of the junction unmatched. This CDR3 is 13 amino acids long. The CDR3 bases are TGTGCCAGCAGGAACAGGGGGCTACATGGCTACACCTTC. Translation gives CASRNRGLHGYTF.

The chain joins TRBV19 to TRBJ1-4, with a tentative D call TRBD1 (5 bases). The ends were cut back, 4 bases at V and 3 bases at J, with 9 bases in the middle. CDR3 size: 14 residues. Germline CDR1 LNHDA, CDR2 SQIVND (reference sequence). For the CDR3, the DNA is TGTGCCAGTAGTACCACAGGACCTAATGAAAAACTGTTTTTT. Translation gives CASSTTGPNEKLFF.

The chain combines TRBV18 with TRBJ2-3, with 9 bases that match TRBD1. The ends lost 11 bases at V and 5 bases at J; junction bases unmatched: 8. The V gene's germline CDR1 is KGHSH and CDR2 LQKENI. The CDR3 sequence is 13 residues long. The CDR3 here is CAVRDRAEDTQYF. The DNA of the CDR3 is TGTGCCGTTCGGGACAGGGCGGAAGATACGCAGTATTTT. Full variable domain (rest looked up from reference TRBV18 and TRBJ2-3): NAGVMQNPRHLVRRRGQEARLRCSPMKGHSHVYWYRQLPEEGLKFMVYLQKENIIDESGMPKERFSAEFPKEGPSILRIQQVVRGDSAAYFCAVRDRAEDTQYFGPGTRLTVL.

The chain carries TRBV5-5 and TRBJ2-5, with D hard to call. Per germline, CDR1 SGHKS and CDR2 YYEKEE (reference sequence). The V gene lost 0 bases and the J gene lost 3 bases, with 6 bases spanning the gap. This CDR3 has 13 amino acids. CDR3 coding DNA: TGTGCCAGCAGCTTGGGCGGCAAAGAGACCCAGTACTTC. Translation: CASSLGGKETQYF.

This chain uses TRBV7-2 with TRBJ2-1; TRBD2 agrees at 7 bases. The CDR3 runs 18 residues. Germline loops: CDR1 SGHTA, CDR2 FQGNSA. V lost 4 bases, J lost 4 bases, and 16 bases stayed unmatched. CDR3 bases: TGTGCCAGCAGCTCGGGCTACTCTAGCGGTCGTGCTTACAATGAGCAGTTCTTC. Protein sequence: CASSSGYSSGRAYNEQFF.